The clone carrying this T cell receptor beta chain was seen once. The antigen remains unidentified. These data belong to a study of T cell responses to AZD1222 COVID-19 vaccine. General study results and limits: Repertoire samples came only from after the peak T cell response. Donors skewed white British and female; clonal diversity was possibly underestimated. Receipt of two AZD1222 doses was followed by a rise in Spike-specific TCR breadth and depth. Spike regions recognized by vaccine-associated CD4 TCRs spanned the protein, led by 160-218 and 743-854.

Clones were read by immunoSEQ multiplex PCR, and TCRdb kept only the in-frame ones, dropping some. This table holds 150,000 or so clones, 85% to 95% found once. The germline CDR1 and CDR2 sequences are GTSNPN and SVGIG (reference sequence). V shed 2 bases and J 0 bases; nucleotides not matched to a gene: 7. This CDR3 is 17 amino acids long. Sequences were derived from peripheral blood, sampled on day 0 of AZD1222 vaccination. The chain combines TRBV30 with TRBJ2-1, with 10 positions matching TRBD2. The receptor was isolated from an adult in good health. CDR3 in DNA: TGTGCCTGGAGTCCTAGCGGGGGACTGAGCTCCTACAATGAGCAGTTCTTC. Its protein is CAWSPSGGLSSYNEQFF.